One sample yielded the 15 T cell receptor beta chains listed below, sequenced in a study of T cell repertoires in cytomegalovirus infection. One entry per CDR3 protein results from TCRdb running MiXCR on the reads. The data show approximately 500,000 distinct CDR3 sequences, with 16% seen just once and more than 20% held by the top ten. Sequencing was carried out using CD8+ T cells from PBMCs. These receptors were taken from a human donor in good health (CMV status not recorded). Some clones in this sample may be carry-over from other donors' samples.

Many counts were recorded for this clonotype. This chain joins TRBV27 and TRBJ2-7, with a tentative D call TRBD1 (6 bases). CDR3 length equals 18 residues. From germline, CDR1 is MNHEY and CDR2 SMNVEV (reference sequence). Trimming left V 4 bases short and J 0 bases short, with 22 bases between. The CDR3 DNA sequence: TGTGCCAGCAGTTCTTTGTCCTTCCGGGACAAGCACTCCTACGAGCAGTACTTC. This sequence encodes CASSSLSFRDKHSYEQYF.

This clonotype was detected many times. The J gene is TRBJ2-1, the V gene TRBV7-9; a possible D gene is TRBD2 (6 bases). The CDR3 length is 16 residues. Trimming pared 4 bases from V and 2 bases from J, leaving 15 bases between. Per germline, CDR1 SEHNR and CDR2 FQNEAQ (reference sequence). DNA of the CDR3: TGTGCCAGCAGCTCAAGCCGGGACTCCCCCTACAATGAGCAGTTCTTC. It codes for CASSSSRDSPYNEQFF.

With regard to this clonotype: This sequence may be a read error, since a much larger clone differs from it by one base. The CDR3 loop is CAISAGQGANEQYF. CDR3 in DNA: TGTGCCATCAGTGCGGGACAGGGGGCAAACGAGCAGTACTTC. This rearrangement joins TRBV10-3 to TRBJ2-7; 12 bases agree with TRBD1. CDR3 length equals 14 residues. The trim removed 4 bases at V and 5 bases at J, leaving 3 bases unmatched. CDR1 and CDR2 (germline): ENHRY, SYGVKD.

This clonotype occurred a few times. V gene TRBV25-1 combines with J gene TRBJ1-1, with 8 bases that match TRBD1. The CDR3 is made up of 14 amino acids. Trimming at V came to 4 bases and at J to 1 base, leaving 2 bases not matched to a gene. CDR1 MGHDK and CDR2 SYGVNS come from the germline V gene. The CDR3 DNA sequence: TGTGCCAGCAGTGTGGACAGGGAGAACACTGAAGCTTTCTTT. Amino acid sequence: CASSVDRENTEAFF.

This clonotype was detected many times. The chain joins TRBV24-1 to TRBJ2-5; a possible D gene is TRBD1 (6 bases). V was shortened by 1 base and J by 1 base, with 9 bases between the two germline ends. Germline CDR1 and CDR2: KGHDR and SFDVKD. The CDR3 consists of 15 residues. The CDR3 nucleotides are TGTGCCACCAGTGATTTTCTGGGGGCCCAAGAGACCCAGTACTTC. It codes for CATSDFLGAQETQYF.

This clonotype was observed many times. V usage is TRBV27 and J usage is TRBJ1-2, with unresolved D. The CDR3 runs 14 residues. V gave up 6 bases and J gave up 0 bases, with 11 bases separating them. The germline V gene encodes CDR1 MNHEY and CDR2 SMNVEV (reference sequence). The chain's CDR3 is CASSRKKANYGYTF. The CDR3, as DNA: TGTGCCAGCAGCCGGAAAAAAGCTAACTATGGCTACACCTTC.

This clonotype was observed at least ten times. The chain recombines TRBV11-1 with TRBJ2-2; D call uncertain. This CDR3 has 13 residues. V was trimmed by 5 bases and J by 2 bases, leaving 6 bases between them. The V gene's germline CDR1 is SGHAT and CDR2 FQDESV (reference sequence). The CDR3 region is CASSPGNTGELFF. DNA for the CDR3: TGTGCCAGCAGCCCCGGCAACACCGGGGAGCTGTTTTTT.

This clonotype has ten or more counts. The V and J genes are TRBV27 and TRBJ2-5; D is unclear. The germline V gene has CDR1 MNHEY and CDR2 SMNVEV (reference sequence). The V end was cut by 4 bases, the J end by 4 bases, with 10 bases between. The CDR3 sequence is 13 residues long. The CDR3 loop reads CASSSAIRETQYF. DNA for the CDR3: TGTGCCAGCAGTTCGGCCATACGAGAGACCCAGTACTTC.

This clonotype was detected a few times. The chain joins TRBV28 to TRBJ2-1; 12 nucleotides align to TRBD2. CDR3 length: 15 residues. J was trimmed by 4 bases and V by 6 bases; bases with no gene match: 4. Germline assignment: CDR1 MDHEN and CDR2 SYDVKM. CDR3 sequence reads: CASSRTSGAYNEQFF. Here the CDR3 DNA reads TGTGCCAGCAGCCGGACTAGCGGGGCTTACAATGAGCAGTTCTTC.

In its sample, this clonotype was seen a few times. For the CDR3, the DNA is TGTGCCAGCAGCCCAGAGGGACTAGCGGGAGCCGGGGAGCTGTTTTTT. This sequence encodes CASSPEGLAGAGELFF. The genes are TRBV7-9 and TRBJ2-2; 14 nucleotides align to TRBD2. CDR1 and CDR2 from the germline V gene are SEHNR and FQNEAQ (reference sequence). V gave up 5 bases and J gave up 6 bases; unmatched junction bases: 5. The CDR3 is made up of 16 amino acids.

This clonotype was found once. The chain couples TRBV7-1 to TRBJ2-1, with TRBD2 matching over 16 bases. TRBV7-1 is known as an ORF, though its function is uncertain. This CDR3 has 18 residues. The ends lost 6 bases at V and 3 bases at J; junction bases unmatched: 8. DNA of the CDR3: TGTGCCAGCAGGGAGCCGGGACTAGCGGGGGGGAACTACAATGAGCAGTTCTTC. Translating it yields CASREPGLAGGNYNEQFF.

This clonotype showed up many times. The V and J genes are TRBV11-3 and TRBJ1-1, with D perhaps matching TRBD1 (6 bases). V dropped 1 base and J dropped 4 bases, with 13 bases sitting between them. CDR3 length: 15 residues. Germline assignment: CDR1 SGHNT and CDR2 YENEEA. CDR3 bases: TGTGCCAGCAGCTTAGGGGGGCAGGGTAGCACTGAAGCTTTCTTT. It specifies CASSLGGQGSTEAFF. The whole variable domain, remainder taken from reference TRBV11-3 and TRBJ1-1, is EAGVVQSPRYKIIEKKQPVAFWCNPISGHNTLYWYLQNLGQGPELLIRYENEEAVDDSQLPKDRFSAERLKGVDSTLKIQPAELGDSAVYLCASSLGGQGSTEAFFGQGTRLTVV.

At least ten counts were recorded for this clonotype. The chain joins TRBV6-5 to TRBJ1-1; D is unresolved. This CDR3 spans 11 amino acids. The V end was cut by 3 bases, the J end by 6 bases, with 5 bases between. Germline V gene sequence: CDR1 MNHEY, CDR2 SVGAGI. The CDR3 nucleotides are TGTGCCAGCAGTTATGGGCCTGAAGCTTTCTTT. Translating it yields CASSYGPEAFF.

This clonotype was seen a few times. J is TRBJ1-4 and V is TRBV6-2 or TRBV6-3, with 9 bases that match TRBD1. The junction had 6 bases not matched to a gene; V was cut back by 6 bases and J by 7 bases. This CDR3 contains 14 residues. CDR1 and CDR2 from the germline V gene are MNHEY and SVGEGT. CDR3 in DNA: TGTGCCAGCAGCGCAACAGGGGGCTTTGAAAAACTGTTTTTT. This gives the protein CASSATGGFEKLFF.

The J gene is TRBJ1-2, the V gene TRBV11-2, with 7 bases matching TRBD1. The CDR3 length is 14 residues. The V gene's germline CDR1 is SGHAT and CDR2 FQNNGV. The V segment lost 4 bases and the J segment 4 bases; nucleotides outside the gene matches: 6. The CDR3 bases are TGTGCCAGCAGCTCCTTGACAGGGACCTATGGCTACACCTTC. It translates to CASSSLTGTYGYTF.